The sequence of this TCR beta chain was determined in a study of T cell responses to AZD1222 COVID-19 vaccine. The germline gives CDR1 SGDLS, CDR2 YYNGEE. The CDR3 consists of 16 residues. After removal of 2 bases from V and 2 bases from J, the junction contained 5 bases not matched to a gene. Remarks on this clone: What it binds is not known.

Overall study results and limits: Scientists sampled the repertoires only once the peak T cell response had passed.

Data came from immunoSEQ multiplex PCR; TCRdb stores just in-frame clones and leaves some out. This sample has tens of thousands of clones; 80% to 90% occur once, and the top ten carry approximately 6.1%. The J gene is TRBJ2-1, the V gene TRBV9; 9 bases align to TRBD1. The sequences come from peripheral blood, collected 28 days after the second AZD1222 dose. The receptor was isolated from an adult who received the AZD1222 COVID-19 vaccine. CDR3 nucleotide sequence: TGTGCCAGCAGCGTGGACGGACAGGGGACCTACAATGAGCAGTTCTTC. It translates to CASSVDGQGTYNEQFF.